This T cell receptor (beta chain) originates from a study of identical twins. Germline V lookup: CDR1 SGHTA, CDR2 FQGNSA. The J segment lost 2 bases and the V segment lost 5 bases, leaving 10 bases of the junction unmatched. This CDR3 has 16 residues. Each CDR3 protein gets one entry after TCRdb re-called the 5' RACE reads with MiXCR. This table has 550,000 to 700,000 distinct CDR3 sequences, over 20% appearing once. These records were also assigned to another study, of T cells expressing NK-cell markers. That report notes: Among CD8+ T cells from six donors, dominant NKG2C+ clonotypes accounted for about 1.0-7.5%.

The receptor was derived from a woman between 18 and 29 years old in good health. The sample taken for sequencing was PBMCs. V gene TRBV7-2 combines with J gene TRBJ2-3; 7 positions agree with TRBD2. CDR3 sequence reads: CASSLGLAEFTDTQYF. The CDR3 DNA follows: TGTGCCAGCAGCCTCGGGCTAGCGGAATTCACAGATACGCAGTATTTT.